Listed below are T cell receptor beta chains from one sample, sequenced in a study of OX40 agonist ivuxolimab in advanced cancers. Here immunoSEQ multiplex PCR was the method, and the copy in TCRdb shows in-frame clones only, minus some. The table lists roughly 35,000 clones, roughly 90% of them singletons. The specimen was CD4+ or CD8+ T cells sorted from blood, collected in a trial of the OX40 agonist ivuxolimab. These receptors all come from an adult with an advanced solid tumor such as melanoma, head and neck, liver or kidney cancer. CDR3s include the opening cysteine and the closing phenylalanine or tryptophan. The D gene is left open where the match is weak. The size of a clone is reported for some rows only, either as once, few or many, or as a class for expanded clones.

clone size,D gene,V gene,J gene,CDR3 protein
.,.,TRBV28,TRBJ1-5,CASSLFQANQPQHF
.,.,TRBV7-6,TRBJ2-3,CASSFSTDTQYF
.,.,TRBV5-8,TRBJ1-1,CASSLDETNTEAFF
.,TRBD2,TRBV6-5,TRBJ2-1,CASSYSLAGGDEQFF
.,TRBD1,TRBV29-1,TRBJ1-1,CSVEGDRYNTEAFF
.,.,TRBV4-3,TRBJ2-1,CASSQDPRRNEQFF
.,.,TRBV6-5,TRBJ2-5,CASSYGETQYF
.,.,TRBV28,TRBJ1-5,CASSLRAGVNQPQHF
.,.,TRBV27,TRBJ2-3,CASSLGHLGDTQYF
.,.,TRBV29-1,TRBJ2-1,CSVEGRGDEQFF
.,TRBD2,TRBV4-3,TRBJ2-1,CASSQDAPGAGGINEQFF
.,.,TRBV7-6,TRBJ1-1,CASSLSRPGTAVGTEAFF
.,TRBD1,TRBV7-2,TRBJ1-2,CASSFRPPGQGVGYTF
.,TRBD2,TRBV11-2,TRBJ2-1,CASSLVTSAYNEQFF
.,TRBD2,TRBV7-2,TRBJ2-7,CASSLPKGAGGLIYEQYF
.,.,TRBV6-5,TRBJ2-5,CASSASGVGTQYF
.,TRBD1,TRBV7-9,TRBJ2-7,CASSVRQGDPSYEQYF
.,.,TRBV7-3,TRBJ1-5,CASSLYWDILGRQPQHF
once,.,TRBV9,TRBJ2-7,CASSPQESAHEQYF
.,TRBD2,TRBV30,TRBJ2-5,CAWSVWRNSGKETQYF
.,TRBD1,TRBV9,TRBJ2-1,CASSSPGTDNEQFF
.,TRBD1,TRBV27,TRBJ2-7,CASSFLGQGSYEQYF
.,TRBD1,TRBV7-9,TRBJ1-2,CASSLVEGQNYGYTF
.,.,TRBV6-5,TRBJ2-1,CASSYSIGETFNEQFF